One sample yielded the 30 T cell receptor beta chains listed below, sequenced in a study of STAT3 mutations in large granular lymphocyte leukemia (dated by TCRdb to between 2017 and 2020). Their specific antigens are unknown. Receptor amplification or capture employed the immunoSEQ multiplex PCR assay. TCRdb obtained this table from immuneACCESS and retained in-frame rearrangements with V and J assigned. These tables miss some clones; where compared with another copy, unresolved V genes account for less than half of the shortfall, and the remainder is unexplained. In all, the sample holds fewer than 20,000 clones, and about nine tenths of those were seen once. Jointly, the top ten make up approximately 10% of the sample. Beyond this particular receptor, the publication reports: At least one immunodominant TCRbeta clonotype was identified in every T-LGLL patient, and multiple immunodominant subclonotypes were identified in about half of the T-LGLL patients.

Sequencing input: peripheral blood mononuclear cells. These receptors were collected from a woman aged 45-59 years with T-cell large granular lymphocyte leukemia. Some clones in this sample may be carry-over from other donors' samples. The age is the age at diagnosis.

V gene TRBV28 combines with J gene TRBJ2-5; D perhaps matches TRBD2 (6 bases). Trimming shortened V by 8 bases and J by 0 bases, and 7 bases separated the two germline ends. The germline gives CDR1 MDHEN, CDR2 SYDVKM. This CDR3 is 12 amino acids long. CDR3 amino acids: CASRGYQETQYF. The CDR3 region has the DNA TGTGCCAGCCGGGGGTACCAAGAGACCCAGTACTTC. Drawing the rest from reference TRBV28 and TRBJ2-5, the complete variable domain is DVKVTQSSRYLVKRTGEKVFLECVQDMDHENMFWYRQDPGLGLRLIYFSYDVKMKEKGDIPEGYSVSREKKERFSLILESASTNQTSMYLCASRGYQETQYFGPGTRLLVL.

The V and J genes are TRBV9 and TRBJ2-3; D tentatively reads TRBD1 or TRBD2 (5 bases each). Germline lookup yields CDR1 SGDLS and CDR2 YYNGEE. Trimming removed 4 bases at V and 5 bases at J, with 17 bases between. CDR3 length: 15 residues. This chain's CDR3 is CASSPRTGRGDTQYF. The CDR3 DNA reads TGTGCCAGCAGCCCGAGGACGGGGCGAGGAGATACGCAGTATTTT.

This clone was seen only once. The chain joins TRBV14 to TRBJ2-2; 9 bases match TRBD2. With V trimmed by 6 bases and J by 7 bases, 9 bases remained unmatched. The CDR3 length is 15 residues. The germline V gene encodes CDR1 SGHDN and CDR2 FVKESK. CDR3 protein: CASSPREGRYGELFF. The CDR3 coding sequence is TGTGCCAGCAGTCCGCGGGAGGGCCGGTACGGGGAGCTGTTTTTT.

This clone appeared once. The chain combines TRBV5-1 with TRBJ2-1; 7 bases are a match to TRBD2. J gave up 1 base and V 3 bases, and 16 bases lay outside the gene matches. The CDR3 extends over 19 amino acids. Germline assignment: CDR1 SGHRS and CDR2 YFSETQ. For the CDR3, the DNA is TGCGCCAGCAGCTCACGACTAGCAACCCAGACTTGGTCCTACAATGAGCAGTTCTTC. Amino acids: CASSSRLATQTWSYNEQFF.

The CDR3 DNA sequence: TGTGCCAGCAGCTGGGACTCTGGGGATGAAAAACTGTTTTTT. It is translated as CASSWDSGDEKLFF. The rearrangement uses TRBV7-2 and TRBJ1-4, with a tentative D call TRBD1 (5 bases). Germline CDR1 and CDR2: SGHTA and FQGNSA. Deletions cut 4 bases from V and 6 bases from J, with 12 bases between. The CDR3 consists of 14 residues.

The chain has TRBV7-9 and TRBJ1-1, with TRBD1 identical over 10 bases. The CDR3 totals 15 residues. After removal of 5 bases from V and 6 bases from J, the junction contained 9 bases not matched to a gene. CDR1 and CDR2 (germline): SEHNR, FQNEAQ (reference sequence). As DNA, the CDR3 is TGTGCCAGCAGCATTGACAGGGGGCGGGCCCCTGAAGCTTTCTTT. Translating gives CASSIDRGRAPEAFF.

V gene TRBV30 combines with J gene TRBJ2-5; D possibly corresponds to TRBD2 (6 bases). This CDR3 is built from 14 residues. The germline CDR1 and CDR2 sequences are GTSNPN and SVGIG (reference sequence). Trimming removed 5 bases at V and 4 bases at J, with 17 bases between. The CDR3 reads CAWGGSGPRETQYF. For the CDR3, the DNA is TGTGCCTGGGGGGGTAGCGGTCCTCGAGAGACCCAGTACTTC.

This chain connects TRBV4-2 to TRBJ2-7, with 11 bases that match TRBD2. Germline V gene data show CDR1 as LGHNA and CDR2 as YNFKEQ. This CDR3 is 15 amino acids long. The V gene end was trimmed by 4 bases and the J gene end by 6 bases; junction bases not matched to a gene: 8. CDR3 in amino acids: CASSPNPGTSGEQYF. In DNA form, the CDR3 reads TGTGCCAGCAGCCCAAACCCCGGGACTAGCGGCGAGCAGTACTTC.

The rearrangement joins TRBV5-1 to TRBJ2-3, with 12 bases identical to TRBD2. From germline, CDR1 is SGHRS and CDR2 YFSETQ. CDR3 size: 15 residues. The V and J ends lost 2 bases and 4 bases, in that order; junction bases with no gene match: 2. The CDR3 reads CASSFASGRADTQYF. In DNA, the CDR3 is TGCGCCAGCAGCTTCGCTAGCGGGAGGGCAGATACGCAGTATTTT.

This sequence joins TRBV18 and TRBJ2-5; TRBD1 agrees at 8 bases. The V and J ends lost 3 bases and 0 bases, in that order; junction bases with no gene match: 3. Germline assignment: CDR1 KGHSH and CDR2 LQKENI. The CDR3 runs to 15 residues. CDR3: CASSPDRAYQETQYF. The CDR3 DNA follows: TGTGCCAGCTCACCGGACAGGGCCTACCAAGAGACCCAGTACTTC.

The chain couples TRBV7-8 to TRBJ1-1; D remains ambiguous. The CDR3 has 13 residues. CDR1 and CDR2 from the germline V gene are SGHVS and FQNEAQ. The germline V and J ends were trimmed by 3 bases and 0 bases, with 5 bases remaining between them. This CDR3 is CASSFSLNTEAFF. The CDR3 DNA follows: TGTGCCAGCAGCTTTTCGTTGAACACTGAAGCTTTCTTT. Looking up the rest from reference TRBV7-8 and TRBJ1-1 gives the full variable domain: GAGVSQSPRYKVAKRGQDVALRCDPISGHVSLFWYQQALGQGPEFLTYFQNEAQLDKSGLPSDRFFAERPEGSVSTLKIQRTQQEDSAVYLCASSFSLNTEAFFGQGTRLTVV.

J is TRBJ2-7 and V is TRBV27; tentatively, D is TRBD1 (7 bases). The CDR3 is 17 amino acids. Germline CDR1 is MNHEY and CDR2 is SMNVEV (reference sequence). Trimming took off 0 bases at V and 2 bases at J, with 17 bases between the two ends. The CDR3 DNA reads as TGTGCCAGCAGTTTATCCAGACCCACCAGGGGGGCCTACGAGCAGTACTTC. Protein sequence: CASSLSRPTRGAYEQYF.

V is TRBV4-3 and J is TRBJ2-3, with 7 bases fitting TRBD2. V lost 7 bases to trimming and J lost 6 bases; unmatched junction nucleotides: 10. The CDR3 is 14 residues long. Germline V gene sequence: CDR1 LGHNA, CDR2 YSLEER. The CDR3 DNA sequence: TGCGCCAGCAAAGCGGGAATATCTGGGGATACGCAGTATTTT. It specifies CASKAGISGDTQYF.

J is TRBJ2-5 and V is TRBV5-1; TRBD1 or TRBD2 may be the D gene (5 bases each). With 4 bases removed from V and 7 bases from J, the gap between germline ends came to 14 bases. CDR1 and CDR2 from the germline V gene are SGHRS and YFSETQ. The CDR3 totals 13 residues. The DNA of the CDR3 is TGCGCCAGCAGCCCGGGGCCCGAGAGGACCCAGTACTTC. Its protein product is CASSPGPERTQYF.

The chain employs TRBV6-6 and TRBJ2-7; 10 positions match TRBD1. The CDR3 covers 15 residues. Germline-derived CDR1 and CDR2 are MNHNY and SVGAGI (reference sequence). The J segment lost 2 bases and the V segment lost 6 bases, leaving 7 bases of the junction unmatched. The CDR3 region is CASRLDRGPTYEQYF. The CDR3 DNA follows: TGTGCCAGCAGGCTAGACAGGGGGCCGACCTACGAGCAGTACTTC.

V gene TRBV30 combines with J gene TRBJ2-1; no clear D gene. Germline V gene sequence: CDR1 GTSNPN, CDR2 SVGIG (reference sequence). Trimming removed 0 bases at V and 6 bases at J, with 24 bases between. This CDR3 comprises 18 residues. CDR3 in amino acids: CAWSVSARRAVLRNEQFF. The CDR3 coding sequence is TGTGCCTGGAGTGTAAGTGCTCGCCGGGCGGTTCTCCGCAATGAGCAGTTCTTC.

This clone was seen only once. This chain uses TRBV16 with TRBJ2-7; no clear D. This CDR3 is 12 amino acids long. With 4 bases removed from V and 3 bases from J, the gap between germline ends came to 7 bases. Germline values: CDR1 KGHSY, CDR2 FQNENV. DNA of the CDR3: TGTGCCAGCAGCCCCTCTGGCTACGAGCAGTACTTC. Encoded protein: CASSPSGYEQYF.

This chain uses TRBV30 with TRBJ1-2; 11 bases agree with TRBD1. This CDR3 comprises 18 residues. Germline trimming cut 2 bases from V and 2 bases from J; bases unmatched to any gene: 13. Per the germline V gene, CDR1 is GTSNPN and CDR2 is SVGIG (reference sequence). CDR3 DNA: TGTGCCTGGAGTCGCCACCCCCGAGGGACAGGGGGAAACTATGGCTACACCTTC. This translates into CAWSRHPRGTGGNYGYTF.

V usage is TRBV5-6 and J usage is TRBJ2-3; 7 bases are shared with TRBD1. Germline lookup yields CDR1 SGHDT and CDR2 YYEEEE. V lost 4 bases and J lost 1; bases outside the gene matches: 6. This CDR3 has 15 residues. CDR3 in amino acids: CASSPDRLGTDTQYF. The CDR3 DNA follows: TGTGCCAGCAGCCCGGACAGGTTGGGCACAGATACGCAGTATTTT.

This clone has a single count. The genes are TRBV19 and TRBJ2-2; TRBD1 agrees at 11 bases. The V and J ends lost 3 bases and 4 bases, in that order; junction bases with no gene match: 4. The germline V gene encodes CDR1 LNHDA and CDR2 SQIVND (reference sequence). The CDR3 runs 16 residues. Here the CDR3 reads CASSMGDRGVTGELFF. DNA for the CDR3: TGTGCCAGTAGTATGGGGGACAGGGGGGTCACCGGGGAGCTGTTTTTT.

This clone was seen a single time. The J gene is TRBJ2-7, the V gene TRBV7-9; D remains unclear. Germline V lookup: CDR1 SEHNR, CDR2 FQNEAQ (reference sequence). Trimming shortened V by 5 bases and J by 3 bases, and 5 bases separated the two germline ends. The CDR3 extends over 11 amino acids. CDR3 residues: CASSPDYEQYF. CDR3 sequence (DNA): TGTGCCAGCAGCCCGGACTACGAGCAGTACTTC.

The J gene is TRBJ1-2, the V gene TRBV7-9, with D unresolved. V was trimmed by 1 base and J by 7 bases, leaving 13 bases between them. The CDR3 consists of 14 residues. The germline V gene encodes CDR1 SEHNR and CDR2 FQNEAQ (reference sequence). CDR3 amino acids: CASSLVWLGGGYTF. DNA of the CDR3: TGTGCCAGCAGCTTAGTGTGGTTAGGTGGTGGCTACACCTTC.

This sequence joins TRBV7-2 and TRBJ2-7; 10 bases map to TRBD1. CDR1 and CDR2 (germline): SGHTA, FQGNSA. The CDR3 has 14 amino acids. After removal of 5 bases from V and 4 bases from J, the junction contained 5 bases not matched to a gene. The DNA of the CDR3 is TGTGCCAGCAGCACACGGACAGGGGGTTACGAGCAGTACTTC. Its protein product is CASSTRTGGYEQYF.

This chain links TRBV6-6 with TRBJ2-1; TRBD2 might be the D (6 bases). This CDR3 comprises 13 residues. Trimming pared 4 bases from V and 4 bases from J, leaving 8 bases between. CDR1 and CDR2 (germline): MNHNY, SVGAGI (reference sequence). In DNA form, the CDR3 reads TGTGCCAGCAGTTCGGGAGTTTACAATGAGCAGTTCTTC. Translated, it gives CASSSGVYNEQFF.

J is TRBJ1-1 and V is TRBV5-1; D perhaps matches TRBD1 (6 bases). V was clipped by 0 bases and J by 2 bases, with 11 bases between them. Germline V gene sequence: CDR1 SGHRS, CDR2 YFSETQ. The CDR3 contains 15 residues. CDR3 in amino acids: CASSLGYRENTEAFF. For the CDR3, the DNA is TGCGCCAGCAGCTTGGGCTACAGGGAAAACACTGAAGCTTTCTTT. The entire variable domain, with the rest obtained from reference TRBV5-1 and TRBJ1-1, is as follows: KAGVTQTPRYLIKTRGQQVTLSCSPISGHRSVSWYQQTPGQGLQFLFEYFSETQRNKGNFPGRFSGRQFSNSRSEMNVSTLELGDSALYLCASSLGYRENTEAFFGQGTRLTVV.

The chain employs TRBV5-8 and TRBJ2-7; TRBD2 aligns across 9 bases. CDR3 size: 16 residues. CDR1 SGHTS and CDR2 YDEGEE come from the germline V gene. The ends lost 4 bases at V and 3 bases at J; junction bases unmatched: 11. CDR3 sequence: CASSGGGLAGFYEQYF. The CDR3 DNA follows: TGTGCCAGCAGCGGGGGCGGGCTAGCGGGATTCTACGAGCAGTACTTC.

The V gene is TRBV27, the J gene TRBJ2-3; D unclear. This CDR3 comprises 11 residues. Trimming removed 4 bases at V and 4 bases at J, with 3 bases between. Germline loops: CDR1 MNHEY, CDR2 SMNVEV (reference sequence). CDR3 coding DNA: TGTGCCAGCAGTTCCTCAGATACGCAGTATTTT. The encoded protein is CASSSSDTQYF.

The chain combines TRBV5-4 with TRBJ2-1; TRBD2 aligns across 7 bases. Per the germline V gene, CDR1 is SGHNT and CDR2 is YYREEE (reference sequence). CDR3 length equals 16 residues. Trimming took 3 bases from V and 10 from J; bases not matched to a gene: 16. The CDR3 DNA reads TGTGCCAGCAGCTCCCGGACTAGAACCCCATTCGACGAGCAGTTCTTC. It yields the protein CASSSRTRTPFDEQFF.

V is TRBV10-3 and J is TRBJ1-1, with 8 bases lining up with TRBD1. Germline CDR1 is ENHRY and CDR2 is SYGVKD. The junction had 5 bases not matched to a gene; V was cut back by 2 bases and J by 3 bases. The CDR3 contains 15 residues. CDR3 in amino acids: CAISEAGGLDTEAFF. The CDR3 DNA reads TGTGCCATCAGTGAGGCAGGGGGCTTGGACACTGAAGCTTTCTTT.

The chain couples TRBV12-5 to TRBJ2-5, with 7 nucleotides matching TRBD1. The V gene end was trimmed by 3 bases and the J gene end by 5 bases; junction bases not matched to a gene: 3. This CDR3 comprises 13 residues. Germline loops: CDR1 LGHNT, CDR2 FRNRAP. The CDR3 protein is CASGLSTGETQYF. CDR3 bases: TGTGCTAGTGGTTTATCGACAGGGGAGACCCAGTACTTC.